The clone carrying this TCR beta chain was recorded at least ten times. V was trimmed by 3 bases and J by 5 bases, leaving 13 bases between them. The CDR3 sequence is 15 residues long. CDR1 KGHDR and CDR2 SFDVKD come from the germline V gene. The sample is drawn from a study of patients and donors after allogeneic stem cell transplantation. MiXCR, run by TCRdb on the RT-PCR reads, gives a single entry per CDR3 protein. The top ten clones hold 5% to 6.5% of a sample with 900,000 to 1,000,000 distinct CDR3 sequences, roughly 18% of them seen once. The V and J genes are TRBV24-1 and TRBJ2-1; the D is unclear. This TCR was sampled from a human donor who was either an allogeneic HSCT recipient or a stem cell or donor lymphocyte infusion donor (not recorded which). It is not recorded whose cells these are; they may come from a transplant donor. Material for sequencing was blood, either unsorted or a sorted T cell fraction (not recorded which). The CDR3 sequence is CATSDPGRYHNEQFF. CDR3 sequence (DNA): TGTGCCACCAGTGATCCCGGACGGTACCACAATGAGCAGTTCTTC.